The 2 T cell receptor beta chains given below trace back to one sample, sequenced in a study of blood T cell repertoires in COVID-19 (dated by TCRdb to about 2020). Library preparation was by the immunoSEQ multiplex PCR assay. TCRdb re-hosts the immuneACCESS table, in-frame sequences only. Its copies lack some clones; in the studies checked, an unresolved V gene accounts for under half of them, and the cause for the rest is not known. This sample lists about 250,000 clones; 70% to 90% were detected once. The top ten hold roughly 6% of the sample. The sample comprised peripheral blood. The receptor source for this set is a woman in her thirties with COVID-19, enrolled during active disease.

The CDR3, as DNA: TGTGCCAGTAGTCCCGGTCCCGAACCGTATTCACCCCTCCACTTT. It encodes CASSPGPEPYSPLHF. This chain connects TRBV19 to TRBJ1-6; D is unclear. The germline V gene encodes CDR1 LNHDA and CDR2 SQIVND (reference sequence). This CDR3 spans 15 amino acids. The V and J ends lost 5 bases and 8 bases respectively, with 16 bases between them.

The CDR3 nucleotides read TGTGCCAGCAGTCCAGGACAGGGCTCCGTAGGATTGGAGACCCAGTACTTC. Translating gives CASSPGQGSVGLETQYF. The rearrangement links TRBV27 to TRBJ2-5; 8 nucleotides line up with TRBD1. The CDR3 spans 17 residues. Germline CDR1 and CDR2: MNHEY and SMNVEV (reference sequence). Trimming cost V 5 bases and J 5 bases; bases outside gene matches: 16.